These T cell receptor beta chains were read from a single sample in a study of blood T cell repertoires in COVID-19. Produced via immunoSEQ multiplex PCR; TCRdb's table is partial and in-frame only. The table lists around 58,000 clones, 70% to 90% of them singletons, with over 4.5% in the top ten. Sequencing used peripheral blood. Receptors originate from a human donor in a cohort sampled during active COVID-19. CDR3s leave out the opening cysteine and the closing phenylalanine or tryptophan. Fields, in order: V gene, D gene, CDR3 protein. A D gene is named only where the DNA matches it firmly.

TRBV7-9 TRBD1 ASSKDRGLGELF
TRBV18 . ASSPLSGRRGTGELF
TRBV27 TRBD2 ASSRQTSGETDTQY
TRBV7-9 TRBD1 ASSLTGGDTQY
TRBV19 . ASSVGRDQPQH
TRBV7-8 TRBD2 ASSLISGGGAYEQF
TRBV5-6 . ASSHRARTEAF
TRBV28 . ASSRQVAGNTIY
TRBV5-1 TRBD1 ASSTRGQDEKLF
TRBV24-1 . ATSDPTEPSGNTIY
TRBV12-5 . ASGLAGPRANTGELF
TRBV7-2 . ASSLKDINTEAF
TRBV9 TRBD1 ASSVDREFGSPLH
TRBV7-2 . ASSLVPGVTEAF
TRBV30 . ALDNGGEKLF
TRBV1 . TSSQDLPRQKINYGYT
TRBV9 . ASSAGGLSNQPQH
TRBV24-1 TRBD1 ATSTGRQGMGGYT
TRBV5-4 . ASSREGNQPQH
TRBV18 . ASSPPGRSSYEQY
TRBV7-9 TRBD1 ASSHRDRRTEAF
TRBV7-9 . ASSLQGNQPQH
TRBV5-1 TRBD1 ASSFGTGQSPLH
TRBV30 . AWSPNTGTQY
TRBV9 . ASSVQGRYGYT
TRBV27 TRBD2 ASSQVSGVSTDTQY
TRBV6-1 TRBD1 ASSDRGTVAEKLF
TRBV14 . ASSLGRVYEQY
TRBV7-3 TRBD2 ASSLIPSGGMNTGELF
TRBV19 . ASSRTVQETQY
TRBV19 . ASQGILSTDTQY
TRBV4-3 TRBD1 ASSQVQGASYEQY
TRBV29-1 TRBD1 SVGQGHEQY
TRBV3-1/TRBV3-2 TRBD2 ASSLPTSGVGGELF
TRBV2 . ASTVLTGGNTEAF
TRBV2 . ASSDVGWNSNQPQH
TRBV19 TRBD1 ASRVSGGRQPQH
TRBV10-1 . ASSEGGQQETQY
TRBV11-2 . ASSLDRDLEAF
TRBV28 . ASSFQGGYGYT
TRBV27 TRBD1 ASSRDSRGYGYT
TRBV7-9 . ASSRPGAETQY
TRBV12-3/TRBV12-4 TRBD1 ASSPQGRETQY
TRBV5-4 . ASSFRGTNYGYT
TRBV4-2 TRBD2 ASSRTSGGYEQY
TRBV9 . ASSVGEGSYEQY
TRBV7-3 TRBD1 ASSLITTGSYGYT
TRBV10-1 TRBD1 ASSAYRQGMAF